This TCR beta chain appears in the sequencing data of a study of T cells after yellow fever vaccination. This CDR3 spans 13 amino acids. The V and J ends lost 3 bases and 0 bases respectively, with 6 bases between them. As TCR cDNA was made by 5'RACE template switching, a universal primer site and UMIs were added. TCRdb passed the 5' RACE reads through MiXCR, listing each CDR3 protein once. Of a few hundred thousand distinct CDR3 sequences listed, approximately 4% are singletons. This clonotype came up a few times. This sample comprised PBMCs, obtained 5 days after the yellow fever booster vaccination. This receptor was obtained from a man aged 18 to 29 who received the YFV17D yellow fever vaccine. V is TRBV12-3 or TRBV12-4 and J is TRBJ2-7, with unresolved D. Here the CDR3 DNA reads TGTGCCAGCAGTTTGGGCGTCTCCTACGAGCAGTACGTC. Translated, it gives CASSLGVSYEQYV.